This TCR beta chain was captured in a study of T cells expressing NK-cell markers. On the study more broadly: The TCR beta repertoires originated in sorted CD3+CD56+NKG2C+, CD3+CD56+NKG2C- and CD3+CD56-NKG2C+ T cells. HCMV seropositivity marked seven of the eight sequenced donors; one was seronegative.

TCR beta cDNA was generated via 5'RACE template switching incorporating UMIs. From its re-call of the 5' RACE reads, TCRdb lists each CDR3 protein once, without DNA. In all, the sample yields over 350,000 distinct CDR3 sequences. Worth noting for this clonotype: Its specificity is unknown.

General study points: In a group of 5 or 6 donors, dominant NKG2C+ clonotypes represented roughly 1.0-7.5% of CD8+ T cells.

CDR1 is SGHTA, CDR2 FQGNSA, per germline. The CDR3 has 16 amino acids. This receptor was taken from a woman aged 45 to 65 in good health. The source material was blood T cells: a sorted CD56 or NKG2C T cell subset, CD4+ or CD8+ T cells, or bulk PBMC T cells (not recorded which). J is TRBJ2-1 and V is TRBV7-2; TCRdb's assignment of TRBD1 cannot be checked, as there is no DNA. This chain's CDR3 is CASRATGTSRYNEQFF. The variable domain in full, with the rest retrieved from reference TRBV7-2 and TRBJ2-1, is GAGVSQSPSNKVTEKGKDVELRCDPISGHTALYWYRQSLGQGLEFLIYFQGNSAPDKSGLPSDRFSAERTGGSVSTLTIQRTQQEDSAVYLCASRATGTSRYNEQFFGPGTRLTVL.